This TCR beta chain derives from a study of cytomegalovirus exposure and HLA in healthy donors. At the level of the study: An earlier analysis found roughly 110 million unique TCR beta sequences from 200 million or so T cells.

A note on this clone: Its antigen remains unknown.

Germline V lookup: CDR1 SGHRS, CDR2 YFSETQ. Unmatched junction bases numbered 7, after V lost 1 base and J lost 3 bases. The CDR3 loop spans 17 amino acids. The study's findings and limits: A later analysis by the authors found several of the most significant clusters apparently linked to common viral pathogens.

The donors, nominally healthy at sampling, likely had unrecorded immune exposures. PCR was performed using 60 Vbeta and 13 Jbeta primers. Assay used: immunoSEQ multiplex PCR; TCRdb lists only in-frame clones, some missing. The sample contains some 150,000 clones, under 80% of which appear only once. The V gene is TRBV5-1, the J gene TRBJ2-3, with 11 bases lining up with TRBD2. Sequencing was done on a sample of PBMCs. The receptor's source is a man aged 18 to 29 in good health and CMV-seropositive. Written as DNA, the CDR3 is TGCGCCAGCAGCTTGCTTAGCGGGGGGGCAAGGACAGATACGCAGTATTTT. It yields the protein CASSLLSGGARTDTQYF.